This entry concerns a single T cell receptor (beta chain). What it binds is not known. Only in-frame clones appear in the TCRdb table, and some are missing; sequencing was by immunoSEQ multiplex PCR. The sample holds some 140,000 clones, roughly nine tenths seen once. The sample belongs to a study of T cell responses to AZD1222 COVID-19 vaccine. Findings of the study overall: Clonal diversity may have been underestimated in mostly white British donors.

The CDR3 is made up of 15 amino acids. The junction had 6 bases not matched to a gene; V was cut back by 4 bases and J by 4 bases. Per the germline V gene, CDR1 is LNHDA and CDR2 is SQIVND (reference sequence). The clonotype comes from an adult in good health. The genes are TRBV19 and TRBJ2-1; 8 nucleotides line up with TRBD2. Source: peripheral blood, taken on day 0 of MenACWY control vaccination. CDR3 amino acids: CASSTWRGGYNEQFF. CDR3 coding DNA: TGTGCCAGTAGTACCTGGCGCGGGGGGTACAATGAGCAGTTCTTC.